A single sample is the source of the 16 T cell receptor beta chains below, sequenced in a study of vaccination and CD4 T cells after COVID-19. Once obtained from cultured CD4+ T cells, the DNA was sequenced using the Oncomine TCR Beta short-read assay. TCRdb independently ran MiXCR on the PCR reads; one entry per CDR3 protein. The table has 18,000 or so distinct CDR3 sequences, roughly 49% seen once. Time point: late sampling 161 to 241 days after vaccination in a few convalescent patients. As for treatment: roughly ten-day PBMC culture with coronavirus spike peptide pools or control peptides (ViraFEST assay). For these receptors, no antigen is known. Sequences were derived from CD4+ T cells from blood, cultured in vitro, sampled about 7 months after SARS-CoV-2 vaccination. These receptors came from a human donor who had recovered from COVID-19.

This clonotype was detected a few times. V is TRBV19 and J is TRBJ1-6, with 9 nucleotides matching TRBD1. The CDR3 runs 17 residues. V shed 2 bases, J shed 5 bases, and the junction held 7 bases outside the gene matches. The V gene's germline CDR1 is LNHDA and CDR2 SQIVND (reference sequence). Here the CDR3 reads CASSIPPWTGDNSPLHF. The DNA of the CDR3 is TGTGCCAGTAGTATACCCCCCTGGACAGGGGATAATTCACCCCTCCACTTT.

The V and J genes are TRBV15 and TRBJ2-5; the D gene is possibly TRBD2 (5 bases). Trimming left V 0 bases short and J 5 bases short, with 16 bases between. This CDR3 has 16 residues. Germline-derived CDR1 and CDR2 are LNHNV and YYDKDF (reference sequence). CDR3 sequence reads: CATSRDRMGSGETQYF. The CDR3 DNA follows: TGTGCCACCAGCAGAGATCGGATGGGGTCGGGGGAGACCCAGTACTTC.

A single count supports this clonotype. This chain joins TRBV2 and TRBJ1-2, with 8 bases lining up with TRBD1. Germline V lookup: CDR1 SNHLY, CDR2 FYNNEI. The CDR3 consists of 14 residues. The junction had 8 bases not matched to a gene; V was cut back by 6 bases and J by 5 bases. The CDR3 reads CASREQGVGYGYTF. In DNA, the CDR3 is TGTGCCAGCAGAGAACAGGGGGTGGGGTATGGCTACACCTTC. Variable domain in full (rest from reference TRBV2 and TRBJ1-2): EPEVTQTPSHQVTQMGQEVILRCVPISNHLYFYWYRQILGQKVEFLVSFYNNEISEKSEIFDDQFSVERPDGSNFTLKIRSTKLEDSAMYFCASREQGVGYGYTFGSGTRLTVV.

The CDR3 nucleotides are TGTGCCAGCAGGCTTAGGTCAGGGGGCCACGGCTACACCTTC. Its translation: CASRLRSGGHGYTF. This chain links TRBV27 with TRBJ1-2; TRBD1 matches 8 bases. This CDR3 spans 14 amino acids. CDR1 MNHEY and CDR2 SMNVEV come from the germline V gene (reference sequence). V shed 6 bases, J shed 8 bases, and the junction held 11 bases outside the gene matches.

This rearrangement joins TRBV20-1 to TRBJ1-4, with 7 bases identical to TRBD1. The CDR3 contains 12 residues. The V segment lost 6 bases and the J segment 5 bases; nucleotides outside the gene matches: 3. Germline V gene lookup returns CDR1 DFQATT and CDR2 SNEGSKA (reference sequence). The CDR3 coding sequence is TGCAGTGCCAGCAGGGGGAATGAAAAACTGTTTTTT. Its translation: CSASRGNEKLFF.

The chain combines TRBV20-1 with TRBJ2-5; TRBD2 matches at 8 bases. Trimming removed 1 base from V and 5 bases from J; junction bases left unmatched: 6. Germline lookup yields CDR1 DFQATT and CDR2 SNEGSKA (reference sequence). The CDR3 loop spans 14 amino acids. The CDR3 reads CSARVTSGGETQYF. DNA of the CDR3: TGCAGTGCTAGAGTTACTAGCGGAGGGGAGACCCAGTACTTC.

This clonotype has more than one count but fewer than ten. The genes are TRBV6-1 and TRBJ1-1, with TRBD1 matching 7 bases. CDR3 length: 14 residues. Germline V gene sequence: CDR1 MNHNS, CDR2 SASEGT. V shed 5 bases and J 4 bases; nucleotides not matched to a gene: 7. CDR3 coding DNA: TGTGCCAGCAGTAGGGCGACAGGGACCACTGAAGCTTTCTTT. It is translated as CASSRATGTTEAFF.

The chain links TRBV6-1 to TRBJ2-6, with 9 bases aligning to TRBD2. Per the germline V gene, CDR1 is MNHNS and CDR2 is SASEGT. The CDR3 is made up of 15 amino acids. J lost 4 bases, V lost 7 bases, and 5 bases had no gene match. The CDR3 region is CASTSGGTGANVLTF. In nucleotides, the CDR3 is TGTGCCAGCACGAGCGGGGGGACCGGGGCCAACGTCCTGACTTTC.

The chain employs TRBV12-3 or TRBV12-4 and TRBJ2-5; D uncertain. The V and J ends lost 2 bases and 1 base respectively, with 5 bases between them. The CDR3 extends over 13 amino acids. CDR3 residues: CASSLLIQETQYF. CDR3 DNA: TGTGCCAGCAGTTTACTAATCCAAGAGACCCAGTACTTC.

The chain joins TRBV20-1 to TRBJ1-2, with D unresolved. Trimming took 2 bases from V and 9 from J, leaving 19 bases between them. The CDR3 consists of 14 residues. Per germline, CDR1 DFQATT and CDR2 SNEGSKA (reference sequence). CDR3 nucleotides: TGCAGTGCTAGAAACGGACGGTCCACGTTTAGCTACACCTTC. It is translated as CSARNGRSTFSYTF.

The chain combines TRBV20-1 with TRBJ2-7, with D maybe TRBD2 (5 bases). The CDR3 loop spans 12 amino acids. V lost 3 bases, J lost 4 bases, and 10 bases lay in between. In germline, CDR1 is DFQATT, CDR2 SNEGSKA (reference sequence). The CDR3 region is CSASGRRYEQYF. The CDR3 DNA reads as TGCAGTGCTAGCGGCAGGAGGTACGAGCAGTACTTC.

This sequence joins TRBV2 and TRBJ1-2; TRBD1 is a possible D gene (6 bases). There are 14 residues in the CDR3. V lost 6 bases to trimming and J lost 7 bases, with 18 bases between them. The V gene's germline CDR1 is SNHLY and CDR2 FYNNEI. The DNA of the CDR3 is TGTGCCAGCAGCATTCAGGAGGGGGAGGGTGGCTACACCTTC. It specifies CASSIQEGEGGYTF.

There are a few counts of this clonotype. The genes are TRBV7-8 and TRBJ2-2; 11 bases map to TRBD2. The germline V gene has CDR1 SGHVS and CDR2 FQNEAQ. After removal of 2 bases from V and 1 base from J, the junction contained 3 bases not matched to a gene. The CDR3 runs to 17 residues. The CDR3 DNA follows: TGTGCCAGCAGCTTACTAGCGGGGGGCCTGAACACCGGGGAGCTGTTTTTT. Its protein product is CASSLLAGGLNTGELFF.

The gene calls are TRBV5-4 and TRBJ2-3, with a possible D match to TRBD2 (6 bases). The CDR3 spans 13 residues. From germline, CDR1 is SGHNT and CDR2 YYREEE (reference sequence). Between the trimmed V and J ends, which lost 4 bases and 5 bases, there was a span of 11 bases. DNA for the CDR3: TGTGCCAGCAGCGCCCTAGCGCAAGATACGCAGTATTTT. It yields the protein CASSALAQDTQYF.

The chain is built from TRBV7-2 and TRBJ2-3; D may correspond to TRBD1 or TRBD2 (6 bases each). Germline V lookup: CDR1 SGHTA, CDR2 FQGNSA. V was shortened by 5 bases and J by 7 bases, with 16 bases between the two germline ends. The CDR3 has 14 amino acids. The CDR3 DNA reads TGTGCCAGCAGCCCATCCGGGGGCGGGAATACGCAGTATTTT. It specifies CASSPSGGGNTQYF. Combining the CDR3 with reference TRBV7-2 and TRBJ2-3 gives the whole variable domain GAGVSQSPSNKVTEKGKDVELRCDPISGHTALYWYRQSLGQGLEFLIYFQGNSAPDKSGLPSDRFSAERTGGSVSTLTIQRTQQEDSAVYLCASSPSGGGNTQYFGPGTRLTVL.

This clonotype was counted a few times. The chain has TRBV7-9 and TRBJ2-1, with 12 bases matching TRBD2. Trimming at V came to 3 bases and at J to 7 bases, leaving 4 bases not matched to a gene. The CDR3 consists of 15 residues. Looked up from germline, CDR1 is SEHNR and CDR2 is FQNEAQ (reference sequence). The CDR3: CASSFLLAGGNEQFF. The CDR3 bases are TGTGCCAGCAGCTTTCTTCTAGCGGGAGGGAATGAGCAGTTCTTC. The variable domain in full, completed from reference TRBV7-9 and TRBJ2-1, reads DTGVSQNPRHKITKRGQNVTFRCDPISEHNRLYWYRQTLGQGPEFLTYFQNEAQLEKSRLLSDRFSAERPKGSFSTLEIQRTEQGDSAMYLCASSFLLAGGNEQFFGPGTRLTVL.